This entry features one T cell receptor (beta chain) sequence. Its target is not known. This sample was included in a study of T cell responses to AZD1222 COVID-19 vaccine. Study-level results: Spike-specific TCR breadth and depth rose after two AZD1222 doses. The donor cohort was predominantly white British with a female majority, and clonal diversity may have been underestimated.

The repertoire was sequenced with immunoSEQ multiplex PCR; TCRdb's copy has only in-frame clones and lacks some. The sample shows 100,000 to 150,000 clones, over 80% of them seen only once. The V gene's germline CDR1 is SGHNT and CDR2 YYREEE (reference sequence). CDR3 length equals 14 residues. V lost 1 base to trimming and J lost 7 bases, with 14 bases between them. The V gene is TRBV5-4, the J gene TRBJ1-2, with D possibly TRBD1 on 6 matching bases. The receptor's source is an adult who received the AZD1222 COVID-19 vaccine. The material sequenced was peripheral blood, taken 28 days after the second AZD1222 dose. CDR3 nucleotides: TGTGCCAGCAGCTTGTTAGGGACACACCCTGGCTACACCTTC. It encodes CASSLLGTHPGYTF.